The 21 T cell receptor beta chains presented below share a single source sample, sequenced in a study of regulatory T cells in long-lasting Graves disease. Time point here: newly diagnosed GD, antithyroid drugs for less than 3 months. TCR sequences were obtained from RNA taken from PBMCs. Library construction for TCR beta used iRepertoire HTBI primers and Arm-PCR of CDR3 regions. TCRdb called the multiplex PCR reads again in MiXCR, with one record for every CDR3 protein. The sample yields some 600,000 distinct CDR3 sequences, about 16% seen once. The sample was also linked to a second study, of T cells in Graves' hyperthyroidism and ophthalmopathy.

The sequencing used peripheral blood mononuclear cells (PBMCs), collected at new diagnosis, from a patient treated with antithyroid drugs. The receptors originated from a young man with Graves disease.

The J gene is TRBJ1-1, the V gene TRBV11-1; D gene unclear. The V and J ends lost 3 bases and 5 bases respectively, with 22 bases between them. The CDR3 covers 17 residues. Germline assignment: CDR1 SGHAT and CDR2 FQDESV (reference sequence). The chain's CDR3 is CASSFYPVMALGTEAFF. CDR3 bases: TGTGCCAGCAGCTTCTACCCGGTGATGGCCTTAGGGACTGAAGCTTTCTTT.

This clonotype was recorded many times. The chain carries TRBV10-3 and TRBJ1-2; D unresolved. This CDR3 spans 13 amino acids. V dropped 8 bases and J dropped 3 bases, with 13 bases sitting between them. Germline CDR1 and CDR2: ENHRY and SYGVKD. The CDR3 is CAISRRPDYGYTF. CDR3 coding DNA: TGTGCCATCTCGCGACGTCCGGACTATGGCTACACCTTC.

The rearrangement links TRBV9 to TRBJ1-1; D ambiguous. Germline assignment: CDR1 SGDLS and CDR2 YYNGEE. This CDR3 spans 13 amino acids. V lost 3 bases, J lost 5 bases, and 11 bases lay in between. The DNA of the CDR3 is TGTGCCAGCAGCGGCGCTCGAGGGACTGAAGCTTTCTTT. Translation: CASSGARGTEAFF.

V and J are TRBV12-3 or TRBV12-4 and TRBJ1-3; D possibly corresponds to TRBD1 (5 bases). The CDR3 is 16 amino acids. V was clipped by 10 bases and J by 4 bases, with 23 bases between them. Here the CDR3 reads CAIEPPAGGGGNTIYF. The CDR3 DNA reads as TGTGCCATCGAGCCCCCCGCGGGGGGGGGAGGAAACACCATATATTTT.

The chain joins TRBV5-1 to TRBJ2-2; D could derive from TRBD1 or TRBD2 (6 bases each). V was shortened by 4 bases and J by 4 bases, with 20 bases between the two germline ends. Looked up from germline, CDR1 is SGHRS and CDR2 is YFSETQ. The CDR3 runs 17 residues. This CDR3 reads CASSPSDRPGATGELFF. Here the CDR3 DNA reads TGCGCCAGCAGCCCTAGTGACCGCCCGGGGGCCACCGGGGAGCTGTTTTTT.

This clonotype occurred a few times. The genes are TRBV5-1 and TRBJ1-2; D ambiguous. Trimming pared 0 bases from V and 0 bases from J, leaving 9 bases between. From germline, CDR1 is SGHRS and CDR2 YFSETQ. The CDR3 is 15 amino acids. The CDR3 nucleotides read TGCGCCAGCAGCTTGGCCCGTCAGACTAACTATGGCTACACCTTC. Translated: CASSLARQTNYGYTF.

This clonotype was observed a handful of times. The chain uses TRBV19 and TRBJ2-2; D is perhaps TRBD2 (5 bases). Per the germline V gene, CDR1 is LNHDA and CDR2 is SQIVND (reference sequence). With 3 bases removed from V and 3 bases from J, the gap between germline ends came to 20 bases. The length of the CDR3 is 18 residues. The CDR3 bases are TGTGCCAGTAGTATTGGCGTTGGTCGGGGTTCGGACACCGGGGAGCTGTTTTTT. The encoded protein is CASSIGVGRGSDTGELFF.

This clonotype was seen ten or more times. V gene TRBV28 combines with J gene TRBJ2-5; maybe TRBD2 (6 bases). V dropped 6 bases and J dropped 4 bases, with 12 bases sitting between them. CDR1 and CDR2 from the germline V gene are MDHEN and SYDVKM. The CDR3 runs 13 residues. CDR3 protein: CASRVPGAETQYF. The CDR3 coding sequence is TGTGCCAGCAGGGTACCGGGAGCAGAGACCCAGTACTTC. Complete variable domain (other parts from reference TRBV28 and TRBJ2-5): DVKVTQSSRYLVKRTGEKVFLECVQDMDHENMFWYRQDPGLGLRLIYFSYDVKMKEKGDIPEGYSVSREKKERFSLILESASTNQTSMYLCASRVPGAETQYFGPGTRLLVL.

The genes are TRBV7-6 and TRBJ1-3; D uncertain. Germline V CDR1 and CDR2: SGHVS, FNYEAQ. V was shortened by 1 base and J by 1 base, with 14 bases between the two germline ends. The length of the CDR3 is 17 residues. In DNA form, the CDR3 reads TGTGCCAGCAGCTTAGAGCCCCCCTCGGGGTCTGGAAACACCATATATTTT. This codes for CASSLEPPSGSGNTIYF.

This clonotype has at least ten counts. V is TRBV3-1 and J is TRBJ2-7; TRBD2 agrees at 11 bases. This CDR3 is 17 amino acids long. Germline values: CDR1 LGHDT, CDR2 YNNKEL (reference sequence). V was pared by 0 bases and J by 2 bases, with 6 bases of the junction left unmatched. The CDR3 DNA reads TGTGCCAGCAGCCAAGACCCGCCGGGACTAGCGGCCTACGAGCAGTACTTC. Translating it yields CASSQDPPGLAAYEQYF.

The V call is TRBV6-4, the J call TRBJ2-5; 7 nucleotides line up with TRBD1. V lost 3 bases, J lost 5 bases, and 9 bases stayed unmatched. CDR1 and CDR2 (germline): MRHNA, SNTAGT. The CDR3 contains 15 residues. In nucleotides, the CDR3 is TGTGCCAGCAGTGAAGGGGGCATAGGGTGGGAGACCCAGTACTTC. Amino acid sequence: CASSEGGIGWETQYF.

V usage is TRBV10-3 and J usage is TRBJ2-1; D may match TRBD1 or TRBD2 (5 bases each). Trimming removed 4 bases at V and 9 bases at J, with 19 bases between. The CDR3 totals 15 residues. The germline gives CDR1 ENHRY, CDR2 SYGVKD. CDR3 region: CAISGSTSRGPEQFF. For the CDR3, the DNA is TGTGCCATCAGTGGTAGCACGTCGAGGGGTCCTGAGCAGTTCTTC.

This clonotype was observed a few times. The CDR3 protein is CASSFTGSRKLFF. The CDR3 DNA is TGTGCCAGCAGCTTCACAGGCTCCCGAAAACTGTTTTTT. V usage is TRBV11-2 and J usage is TRBJ1-4, with D perhaps TRBD1 (5 bases). CDR3 size: 13 residues. CDR1 is SGHAT and CDR2 is FQNNGV in the germline V gene. The V and J ends lost 3 bases and 10 bases respectively, with 12 bases between them.

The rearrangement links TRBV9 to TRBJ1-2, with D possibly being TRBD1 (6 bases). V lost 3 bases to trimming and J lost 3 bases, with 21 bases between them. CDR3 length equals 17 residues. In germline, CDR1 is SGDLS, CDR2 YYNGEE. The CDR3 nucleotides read TGTGCCAGCAGCGCCGCGGGGGGGCGGGATGCGTACTATGGCTACACCTTC. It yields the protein CASSAAGGRDAYYGYTF.

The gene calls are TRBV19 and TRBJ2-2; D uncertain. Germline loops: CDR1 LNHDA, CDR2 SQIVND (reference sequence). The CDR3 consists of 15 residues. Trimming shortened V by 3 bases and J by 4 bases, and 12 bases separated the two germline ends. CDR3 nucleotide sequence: TGTGCCAGTAGTATTGAATCAGGCCCCACCGGGGAGCTGTTTTTT. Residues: CASSIESGPTGELFF.

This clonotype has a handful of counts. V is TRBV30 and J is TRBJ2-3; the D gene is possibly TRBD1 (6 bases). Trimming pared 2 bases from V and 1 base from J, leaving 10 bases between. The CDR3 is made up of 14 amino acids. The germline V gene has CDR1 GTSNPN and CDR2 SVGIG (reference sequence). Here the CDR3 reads CAWSLTGRTDTQYF. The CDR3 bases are TGTGCCTGGAGTTTGACAGGCCGCACAGATACGCAGTATTTT.

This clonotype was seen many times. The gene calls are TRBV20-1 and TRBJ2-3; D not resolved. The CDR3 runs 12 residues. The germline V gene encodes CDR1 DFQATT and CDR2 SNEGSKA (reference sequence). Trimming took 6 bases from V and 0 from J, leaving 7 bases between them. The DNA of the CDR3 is TGCAGTGCCGCACGGAGCACAGATACGCAGTATTTT. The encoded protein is CSAARSTDTQYF.

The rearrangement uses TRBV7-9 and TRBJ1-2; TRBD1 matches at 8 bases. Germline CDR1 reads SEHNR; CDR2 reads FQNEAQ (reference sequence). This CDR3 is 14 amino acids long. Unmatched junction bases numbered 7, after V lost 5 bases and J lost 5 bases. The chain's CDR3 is CASSTRTGSYGYTF. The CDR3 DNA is TGTGCCAGCAGCACCCGGACAGGGAGTTATGGCTACACCTTC.

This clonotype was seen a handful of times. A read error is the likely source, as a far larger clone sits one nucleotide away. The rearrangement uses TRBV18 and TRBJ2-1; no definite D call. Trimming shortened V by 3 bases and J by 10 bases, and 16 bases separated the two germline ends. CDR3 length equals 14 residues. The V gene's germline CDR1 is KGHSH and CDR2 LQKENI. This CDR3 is CASSPVSTAYEQFF. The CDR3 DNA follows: TGTGCCAGCTCACCCGTCTCGACGGCCTACGAGCAGTTCTTC.

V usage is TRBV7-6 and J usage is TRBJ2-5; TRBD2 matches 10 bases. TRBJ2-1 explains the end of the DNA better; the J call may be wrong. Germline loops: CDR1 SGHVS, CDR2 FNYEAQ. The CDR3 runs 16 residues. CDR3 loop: CASSETSGMVYNEQFF. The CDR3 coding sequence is TGTGCCAGCAGCGAAACTAGCGGGATGGTCTACAATGAGCAGTTCTTC.

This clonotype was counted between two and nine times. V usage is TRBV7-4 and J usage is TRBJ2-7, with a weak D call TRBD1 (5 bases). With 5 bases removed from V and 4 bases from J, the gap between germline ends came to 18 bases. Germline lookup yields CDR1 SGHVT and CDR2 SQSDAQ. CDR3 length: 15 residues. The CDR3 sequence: CASSVGAELGYEQYF. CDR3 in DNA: TGTGCCAGCAGCGTAGGGGCGGAGCTCGGGTACGAGCAGTACTTC.